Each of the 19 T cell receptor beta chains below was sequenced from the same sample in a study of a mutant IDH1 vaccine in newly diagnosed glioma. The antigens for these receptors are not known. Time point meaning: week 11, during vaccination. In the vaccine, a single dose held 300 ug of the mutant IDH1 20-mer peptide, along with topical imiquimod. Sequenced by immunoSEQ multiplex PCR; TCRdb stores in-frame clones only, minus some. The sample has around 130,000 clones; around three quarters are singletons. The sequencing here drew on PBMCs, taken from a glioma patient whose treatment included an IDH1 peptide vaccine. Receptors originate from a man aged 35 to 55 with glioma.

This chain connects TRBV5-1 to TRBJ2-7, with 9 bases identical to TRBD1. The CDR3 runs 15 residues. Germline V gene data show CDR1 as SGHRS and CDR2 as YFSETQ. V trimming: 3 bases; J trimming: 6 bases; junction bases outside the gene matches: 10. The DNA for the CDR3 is TGCGCCAGCAGCTCGACCGGGACAGGGATGGGCGAGCAGTACTTC. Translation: CASSSTGTGMGEQYF. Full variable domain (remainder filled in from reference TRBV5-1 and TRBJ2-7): KAGVTQTPRYLIKTRGQQVTLSCSPISGHRSVSWYQQTPGQGLQFLFEYFSETQRNKGNFPGRFSGRQFSNSRSEMNVSTLELGDSALYLCASSSTGTGMGEQYFGPGTRLTVT.

The CDR3 here is CASSDTSGQETQYF. CDR3 nucleotide sequence: TGCGCCAGCAGTGATACTAGCGGCCAAGAGACCCAGTACTTC. The chain joins TRBV10-1 to TRBJ2-5, with 8 bases matching TRBD2. This CDR3 has 14 residues. Germline loops: CDR1 WNHNN, CDR2 SYGVQD (reference sequence). V shed 3 bases, J shed 1 base, and the junction held 1 base outside the gene matches.

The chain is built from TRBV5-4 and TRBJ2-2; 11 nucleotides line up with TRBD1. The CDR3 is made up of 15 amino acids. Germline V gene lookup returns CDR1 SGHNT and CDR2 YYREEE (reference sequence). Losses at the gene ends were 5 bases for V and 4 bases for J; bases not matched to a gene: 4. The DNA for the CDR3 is TGTGCCAGCAGTTCGGGACAGGGGGGCACCGGGGAGCTGTTTTTT. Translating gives CASSSGQGGTGELFF.

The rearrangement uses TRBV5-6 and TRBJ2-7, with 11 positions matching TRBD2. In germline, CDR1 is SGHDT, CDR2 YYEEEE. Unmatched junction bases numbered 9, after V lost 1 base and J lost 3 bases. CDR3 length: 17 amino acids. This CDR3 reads CASSLSLTSGEDYEQYF. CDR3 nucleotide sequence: TGTGCCAGCAGCTTGAGTTTGACTAGCGGGGAGGACTACGAGCAGTACTTC.

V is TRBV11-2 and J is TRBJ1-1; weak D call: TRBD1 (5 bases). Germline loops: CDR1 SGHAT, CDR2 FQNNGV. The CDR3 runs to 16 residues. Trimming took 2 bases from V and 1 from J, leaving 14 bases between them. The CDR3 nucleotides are TGTGCCAGCAGCTTATTTCGGGGCAGTCGGAACACTGAAGCTTTCTTT. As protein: CASSLFRGSRNTEAFF.

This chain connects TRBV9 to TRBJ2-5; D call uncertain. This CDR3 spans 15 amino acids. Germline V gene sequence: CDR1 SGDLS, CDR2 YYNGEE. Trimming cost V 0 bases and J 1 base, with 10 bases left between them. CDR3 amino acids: CASSVAQRPQETQYF. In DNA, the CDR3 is TGTGCCAGCAGCGTAGCTCAGCGCCCCCAAGAGACCCAGTACTTC.

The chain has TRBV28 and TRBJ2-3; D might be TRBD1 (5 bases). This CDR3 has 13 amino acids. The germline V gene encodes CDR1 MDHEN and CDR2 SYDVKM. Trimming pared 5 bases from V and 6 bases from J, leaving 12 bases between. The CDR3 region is CASSADNWDTQYF. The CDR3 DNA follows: TGTGCCAGCAGTGCGGACAATTGGGATACGCAGTATTTT.

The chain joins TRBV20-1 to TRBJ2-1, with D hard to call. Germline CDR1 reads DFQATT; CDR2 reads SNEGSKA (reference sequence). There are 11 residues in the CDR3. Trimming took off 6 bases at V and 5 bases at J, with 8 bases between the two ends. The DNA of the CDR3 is TGCAGTGCCGCCCACAACAATGAGCAGTTCTTC. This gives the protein CSAAHNNEQFF.

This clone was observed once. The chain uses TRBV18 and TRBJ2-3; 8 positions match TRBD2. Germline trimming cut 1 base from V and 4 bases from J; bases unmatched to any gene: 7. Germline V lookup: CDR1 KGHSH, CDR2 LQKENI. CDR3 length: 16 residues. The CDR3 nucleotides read TGTGCCAGCTCACCACGGTCGGGGGGGCCCGCAGATACGCAGTATTTT. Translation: CASSPRSGGPADTQYF.

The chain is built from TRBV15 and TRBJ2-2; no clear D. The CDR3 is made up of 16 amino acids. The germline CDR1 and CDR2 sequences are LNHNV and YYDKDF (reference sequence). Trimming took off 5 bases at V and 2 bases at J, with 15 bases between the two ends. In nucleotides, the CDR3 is TGTGCCACCAGCCTAGACTTGACCGTTAACACCGGGGAGCTGTTTTTT. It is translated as CATSLDLTVNTGELFF.

The CDR3 DNA reads TGTGCCAGCAGCCAGGCTCGGGGGAATCATCAGCCCCAGCATTTT. Residues: CASSQARGNHQPQHF. V and J are TRBV4-2 and TRBJ1-5, with D perhaps matching TRBD1 (5 bases). The germline gives CDR1 LGHNA, CDR2 YNFKEQ. The CDR3 has 15 residues. V dropped 3 bases and J dropped 5 bases, with 14 bases sitting between them.

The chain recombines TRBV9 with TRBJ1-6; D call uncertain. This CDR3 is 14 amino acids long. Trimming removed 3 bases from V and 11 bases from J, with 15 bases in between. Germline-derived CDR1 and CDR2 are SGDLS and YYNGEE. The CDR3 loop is CASSDKGNGAPLHF. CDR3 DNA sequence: TGTGCCAGCAGCGACAAGGGTAACGGGGCACCCCTCCACTTT.

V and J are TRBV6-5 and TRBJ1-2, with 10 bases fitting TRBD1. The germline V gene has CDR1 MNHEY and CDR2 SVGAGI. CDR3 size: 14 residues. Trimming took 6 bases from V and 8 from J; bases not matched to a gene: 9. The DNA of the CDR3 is TGTGCCAGCAGCTCGGGACAGGGGACGTGGGGCTACACCTTC. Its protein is CASSSGQGTWGYTF.

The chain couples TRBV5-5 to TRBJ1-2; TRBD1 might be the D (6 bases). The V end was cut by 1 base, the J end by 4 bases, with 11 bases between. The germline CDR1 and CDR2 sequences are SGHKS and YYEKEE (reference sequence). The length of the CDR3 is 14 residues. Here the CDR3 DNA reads TGTGCCAGCAGCTTGTCGGACAGCACCTATGGCTACACCTTC. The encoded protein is CASSLSDSTYGYTF.

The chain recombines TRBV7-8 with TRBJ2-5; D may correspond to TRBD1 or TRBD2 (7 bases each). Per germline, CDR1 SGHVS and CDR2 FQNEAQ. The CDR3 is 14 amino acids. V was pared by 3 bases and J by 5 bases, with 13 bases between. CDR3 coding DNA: TGTGCCAGCAGCTTCCGACAGGGAGGGGAGACCCAGTACTTC. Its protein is CASSFRQGGETQYF.

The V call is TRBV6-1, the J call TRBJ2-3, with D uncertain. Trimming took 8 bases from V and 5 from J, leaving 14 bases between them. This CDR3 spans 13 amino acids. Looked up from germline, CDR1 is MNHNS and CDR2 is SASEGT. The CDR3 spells CASPDTPGDTQYF. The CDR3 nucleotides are TGTGCCAGCCCGGATACCCCGGGAGATACGCAGTATTTT.

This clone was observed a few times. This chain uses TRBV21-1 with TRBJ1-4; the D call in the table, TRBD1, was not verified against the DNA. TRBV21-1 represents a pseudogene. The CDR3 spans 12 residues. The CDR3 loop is CIRQSGDEKLFF. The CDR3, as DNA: TGTATCAGACAGTCCGGCGACGAAAAACTGTTTTTT.

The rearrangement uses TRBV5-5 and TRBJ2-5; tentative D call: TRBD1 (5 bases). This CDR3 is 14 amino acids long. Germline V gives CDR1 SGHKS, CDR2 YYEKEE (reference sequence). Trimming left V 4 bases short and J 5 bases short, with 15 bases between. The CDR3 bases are TGTGCCAGCAGCCCCAGGCCCAGGGCGGAGACCCAGTACTTC. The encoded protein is CASSPRPRAETQYF.

In nucleotides, the CDR3 is TGTGCCAGCAGCCCCATTAGGGGGGCGATTAATTCACCCCTCCACTTT. Translated: CASSPIRGAINSPLHF. This chain links TRBV11-2 with TRBJ1-6; a possible D gene is TRBD1 (6 bases). With 5 bases removed from V and 6 bases from J, the gap between germline ends came to 17 bases. CDR1 SGHAT and CDR2 FQNNGV come from the germline V gene. This CDR3 is built from 16 residues.